The 21 T cell receptor beta chains presented below share a single source sample, sequenced in a study of blood T cells in healthy people across ages. The authors ran a second PCR of about 7 to 12 cycles using a sample-barcoded 5' primer and a J-beta primer mix. MiXCR, applied by TCRdb to the 5' RACE reads, yields one record per CDR3 protein. The table shows 800,000 to 950,000 distinct CDR3 sequences, with about 29% occurring only once. This same sample was also part of a study on T cells of mothers and their children.

Sequencing used blood. These receptors all come from a woman in her forties in good health.

The chain carries TRBV12-3 or TRBV12-4 and TRBJ1-2, with 7 bases lining up with TRBD1. The CDR3 totals 15 residues. Losses at the gene ends were 3 bases for V and 3 bases for J; bases not matched to a gene: 7. CDR3 coding DNA: TGTGCCAGCAGTTTTAGAGGACAGGAACACTATGGCTACACCTTC. This translates into CASSFRGQEHYGYTF.

This clonotype came up a few times. One junction end does not reproduce the germline sequence, and a read error may be involved. The chain carries TRBV7-7 and TRBJ2-4, with 11 bases that match TRBD1. Near its end, the DNA agrees better with TRBJ2-5, so the J call may be wrong. The CDR3 is 16 residues long. Germline V gene sequence: CDR1 SSHAT, CDR2 FNYEAQ (reference sequence). CDR3 sequence: CASSSVRGQGVETQYF. The CDR3 DNA reads as TGTGCTAGCAGCTCAGTACGGGGACAGGGGGTGGAGACCCAGTACTTC.

A few counts support this clonotype. The rearrangement links TRBV24-1 to TRBJ2-3; 7 bases match TRBD2. This CDR3 has 16 amino acids. Germline V gene data show CDR1 as KGHDR and CDR2 as SFDVKD. Trimming took 2 bases from V and 2 from J; bases not matched to a gene: 6. For the CDR3, the DNA is TGTGCCACCAGTGATTGGGGAGGGAACTCCACAGATACGCAGTATTTT. It encodes CATSDWGGNSTDTQYF.

This clonotype was observed at least ten times. This sequence joins TRBV7-2 and TRBJ2-7; 8 bases map to TRBD2. Germline-derived CDR1 and CDR2 are SGHTA and FQGNSA. This CDR3 contains 16 residues. J gave up 0 bases and V 5 bases, and 9 bases lay outside the gene matches. The CDR3 nucleotides are TGTGCCAGCAGCCTGAGGGAGCGGGGGAACTCCTACGAGCAGTACTTC. It is translated as CASSLRERGNSYEQYF.

This clonotype occurred a few times. The germline gene is not matched at one end of the junction; a read error may be the cause. V gene TRBV7-2 combines with J gene TRBJ2-1, with 9 bases that match TRBD1. Looked up from germline, CDR1 is SGHTA and CDR2 is FQGNSA. This CDR3 has 16 residues. CDR3 region: CAGSLDTQGAGNEQFF. CDR3 coding DNA: TGTGCCGGCAGCTTAGATACACAGGGGGCCGGCAATGAGCAGTTCTTC.

This chain connects TRBV20-1 to TRBJ1-5, with a possible D match to TRBD1 (5 bases). Germline CDR1 reads DFQATT; CDR2 reads SNEGSKA (reference sequence). The length of the CDR3 is 17 residues. V shed 1 base and J shed 1 base, with 17 bases lying between them. CDR3 amino acids: CSARGGVRGGSNQPQHF. CDR3 coding DNA: TGCAGTGCTAGAGGGGGGGTTCGGGGAGGCAGCAATCAGCCCCAGCATTTT.

This clonotype was detected many times. V gene TRBV7-9 combines with J gene TRBJ1-2, with D hard to call. Trimming removed 1 base at V and 10 bases at J, with 13 bases between. The germline V gene has CDR1 SEHNR and CDR2 FQNEAQ (reference sequence). This CDR3 has 13 residues. CDR3 residues: CASSLGNTPHYTF. The CDR3 DNA reads TGTGCCAGCAGCTTAGGTAACACCCCGCACTACACCTTC.

At least ten counts were recorded for this clonotype. The CDR3 loop is CASSLLEGQGYEQYF. The CDR3 DNA sequence: TGTGCCAGCAGCTTACTGGAGGGACAGGGCTACGAGCAGTACTTC. The chain combines TRBV13 with TRBJ2-7; 9 bases fit TRBD1. Germline loops: CDR1 PRHDT, CDR2 FYEKMQ (reference sequence). CDR3 size: 15 residues. Unmatched junction bases numbered 5, after V lost 2 bases and J lost 3 bases.

A few counts support this clonotype. V usage is TRBV27 and J usage is TRBJ2-7; D is undetermined. Trimming took off 6 bases at V and 3 bases at J, with 15 bases between the two ends. This CDR3 comprises 14 residues. The germline gives CDR1 MNHEY, CDR2 SMNVEV (reference sequence). CDR3 sequence (DNA): TGTGCCAGCAGCAAGGGTATTCTTCGCTACGAGCAGTACTTC. Protein sequence: CASSKGILRYEQYF.

This chain links TRBV20-1 with TRBJ1-1; D is ambiguous. Germline CDR1 and CDR2: DFQATT and SNEGSKA (reference sequence). The CDR3 consists of 15 residues. Trimming shortened V by 0 bases and J by 0 bases, and 11 bases separated the two germline ends. Here the CDR3 reads CSARDRPTMNTEAFF. Here the CDR3 DNA reads TGCAGTGCTAGAGATCGCCCGACCATGAACACTGAAGCTTTCTTT.

A word on this clonotype: The final CDR3 position lacks the conserved phenylalanine or tryptophan, pointing to a likely read error. This chain links TRBV20-1 with TRBJ1-1; D gene unclear. The CDR3 totals 14 residues. The V end was cut by 3 bases, the J end by 2 bases, with 13 bases between. Germline CDR1 reads DFQATT; CDR2 reads SNEGSKA (reference sequence). The CDR3, as DNA: TGCAGTGCTAGTGAAGGCGGACCTAACACTGAAGCTTTCTGT. Translation: CSASEGGPNTEAFC.

As for this clonotype: One base away lies a much larger clone, so this may be a sequencing read error. Since no conserved phenylalanine or tryptophan closes the CDR3, a read error is the likely cause. The chain combines TRBV13 with TRBJ2-7; the D is unclear. With 1 base removed from V and 5 bases from J, the gap between germline ends came to 15 bases. The germline V gene has CDR1 PRHDT and CDR2 FYEKMQ (reference sequence). This CDR3 is built from 15 residues. CDR3 residues: CASSLAQRVVDEQYS. The CDR3 nucleotides are TGTGCCAGCAGCTTAGCCCAGCGTGTTGTCGACGAGCAGTACTCC.

This chain uses TRBV12-3 or TRBV12-4 with TRBJ2-1; 8 positions agree with TRBD1. The V and J ends lost 6 bases and 2 bases, in that order; junction bases with no gene match: 6. The CDR3 sequence is 15 residues long. The CDR3 DNA sequence: TGTGCCAGCAGGGATGACAGGGGAGCCTACAATGAGCAGTTCTTC. Its translation: CASRDDRGAYNEQFF.

The chain joins TRBV20-1 to TRBJ2-3; D not certain. Trimming took 0 bases from V and 0 from J, leaving 10 bases between them. The CDR3 sequence is 15 residues long. Germline CDR1 reads DFQATT; CDR2 reads SNEGSKA (reference sequence). The CDR3 loop reads CSARDPKESTDTQYF. The CDR3 coding sequence is TGCAGTGCTAGAGATCCCAAGGAGAGCACAGATACGCAGTATTTT.

The table lists this clonotype with a few counts. The chain links TRBV19 to TRBJ2-1; D is unresolved. Germline loops: CDR1 LNHDA, CDR2 SQIVND (reference sequence). V lost 1 base and J lost 3, with 4 bases in between. This CDR3 comprises 13 residues. The CDR3 is CASSIAGYNEQFF. The CDR3 nucleotides read TGTGCCAGTAGTATAGCCGGCTACAATGAGCAGTTCTTC. Full variable domain (outside the CDR3, taken from reference TRBV19 and TRBJ2-1): DGGITQSPKYLFRKEGQNVTLSCEQNLNHDAMYWYRQDPGQGLRLIYYSQIVNDFQKGDIAEGYSVSREKKESFPLTVTSAQKNPTAFYLCASSIAGYNEQFFGPGTRLTVL.

This CDR3 reads CAVTGALKRLAAYNEQFF. For the CDR3, the DNA is TGTGCCGTCACAGGGGCCCTCAAGAGACTAGCGGCCTACAATGAGCAGTTCTTC. The chain carries TRBV10-3 and TRBJ2-1; 9 positions match TRBD2. The V gene end was trimmed by 11 bases and the J gene end by 2 bases; junction bases not matched to a gene: 19. The V gene's germline CDR1 is ENHRY and CDR2 SYGVKD. This CDR3 has 18 residues.

Only a few counts were recorded for this clonotype. The chain links TRBV9 to TRBJ2-7, with 9 bases identical to TRBD2. Germline trimming cut 3 bases from V and 0 bases from J; bases unmatched to any gene: 4. The CDR3 is made up of 15 amino acids. CDR1 is SGDLS and CDR2 is YYNGEE in the germline V gene. For the CDR3, the DNA is TGTGCCAGCAGCGCCTTAGCGGGGGTCTCCTACGAGCAGTACTTC. The encoded protein is CASSALAGVSYEQYF.

On this clonotype itself: The junction shows a germline mismatch at one end, possibly a read error. The chain uses TRBV15 and TRBJ2-2; tentatively, D is TRBD2 (5 bases). Germline CDR1 is LNHNV and CDR2 is YYDKDF (reference sequence). The CDR3 has 12 amino acids. The CDR3 nucleotides read TGTGCCACCAGCAGAGAGTCCGGGGAGCGGTTTTTT. Protein: CATSRESGERFF.

The rearrangement uses TRBV27 and TRBJ1-1; 8 bases match TRBD1. In germline, CDR1 is MNHEY, CDR2 SMNVEV (reference sequence). This CDR3 spans 14 amino acids. Trimming cost V 5 bases and J 4 bases; bases outside gene matches: 6. The CDR3 region has the DNA TGTGCCAGCAGTGTGGACAGGGACAGCACTGAAGCTTTCTTT. The encoded protein is CASSVDRDSTEAFF.

The chain carries TRBV29-1 and TRBJ2-1; D tentatively reads TRBD1 or TRBD2 (8 bases each). Germline CDR1 SQVTM, CDR2 ANQGSEA. The V end lost 7 bases, the J end lost 2 bases, and 15 bases lay between the germline ends. There are 14 residues in the CDR3. CDR3 sequence (DNA): TGCAGCGCGGGGGGGACAGGCCCCTACAATGAGCAGTTCTTC. Translation gives CSAGGTGPYNEQFF.

Details on this clonotype: One junction end does not reproduce the germline sequence, and a read error may be involved. The chain links TRBV29-1 to TRBJ1-4; 7 positions agree with TRBD1. The CDR3 is 15 amino acids. Germline CDR1 and CDR2: SQVTM and ANQGSEA. CDR3 sequence (DNA): TGCAGCGCAACGATGGTACAGGGGCCTCGGGAAAAACGGTTTTTT. Translating it yields CSATMVQGPREKRFF.